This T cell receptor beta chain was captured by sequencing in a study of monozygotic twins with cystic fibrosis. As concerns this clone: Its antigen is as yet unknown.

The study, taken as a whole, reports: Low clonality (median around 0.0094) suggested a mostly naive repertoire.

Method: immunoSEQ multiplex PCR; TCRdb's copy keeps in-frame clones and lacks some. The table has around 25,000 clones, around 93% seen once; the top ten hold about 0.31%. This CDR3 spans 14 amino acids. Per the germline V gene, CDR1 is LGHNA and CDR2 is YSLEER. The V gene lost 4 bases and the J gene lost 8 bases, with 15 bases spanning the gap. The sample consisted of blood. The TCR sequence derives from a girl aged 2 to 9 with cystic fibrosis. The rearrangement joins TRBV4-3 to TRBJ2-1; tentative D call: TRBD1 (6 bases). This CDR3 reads CASSRVQGRDEQFF. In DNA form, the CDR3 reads TGCGCCAGCAGCCGCGTCCAGGGGCGCGATGAGCAGTTCTTC.